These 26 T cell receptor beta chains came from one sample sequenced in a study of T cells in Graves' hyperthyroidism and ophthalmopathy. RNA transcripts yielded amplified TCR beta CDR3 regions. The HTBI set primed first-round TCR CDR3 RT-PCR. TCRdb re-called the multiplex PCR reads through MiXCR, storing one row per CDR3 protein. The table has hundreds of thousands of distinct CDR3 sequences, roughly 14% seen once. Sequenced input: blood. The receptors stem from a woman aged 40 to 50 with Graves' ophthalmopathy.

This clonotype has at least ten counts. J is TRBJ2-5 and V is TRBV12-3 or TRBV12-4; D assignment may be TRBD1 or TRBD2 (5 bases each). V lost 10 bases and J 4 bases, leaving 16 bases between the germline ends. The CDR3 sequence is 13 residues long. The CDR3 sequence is CAIGKTGGETQYF. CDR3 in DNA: TGTGCCATAGGAAAAACTGGGGGAGAGACCCAGTACTTC.

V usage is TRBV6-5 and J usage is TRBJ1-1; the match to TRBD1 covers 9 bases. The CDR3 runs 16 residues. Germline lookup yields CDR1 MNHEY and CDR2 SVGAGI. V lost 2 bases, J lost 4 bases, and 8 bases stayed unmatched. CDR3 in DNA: TGTGCCAGCAGTTACACACAGGGGGCGTCTAGCACTGAAGCTTTCTTT. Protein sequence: CASSYTQGASSTEAFF.

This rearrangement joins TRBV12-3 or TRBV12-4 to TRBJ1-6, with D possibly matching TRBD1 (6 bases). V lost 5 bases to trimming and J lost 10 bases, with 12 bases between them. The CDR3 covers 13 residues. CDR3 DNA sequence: TGTGCCAGCAGTGAACAGGGTGCCTCACCCCTCCACTTT. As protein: CASSEQGASPLHF.

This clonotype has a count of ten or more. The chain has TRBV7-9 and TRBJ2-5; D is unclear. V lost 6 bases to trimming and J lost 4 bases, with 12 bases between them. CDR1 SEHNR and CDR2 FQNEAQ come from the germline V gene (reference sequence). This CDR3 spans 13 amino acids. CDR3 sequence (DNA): TGTGCCAGCAGTCTGTCGTTCGCAGAGACCCAGTACTTC. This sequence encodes CASSLSFAETQYF.

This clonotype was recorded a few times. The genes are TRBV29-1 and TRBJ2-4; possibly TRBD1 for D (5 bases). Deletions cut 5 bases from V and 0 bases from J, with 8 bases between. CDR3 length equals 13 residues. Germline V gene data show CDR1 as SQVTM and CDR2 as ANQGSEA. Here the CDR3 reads CSVKGLAKNIQYF. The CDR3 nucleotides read TGCAGCGTTAAGGGGCTAGCCAAAAACATTCAGTACTTC.

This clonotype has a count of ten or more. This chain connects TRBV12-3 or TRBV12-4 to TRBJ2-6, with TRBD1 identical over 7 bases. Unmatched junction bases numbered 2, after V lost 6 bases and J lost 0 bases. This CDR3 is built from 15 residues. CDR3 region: CASRRDSSGANVLTF. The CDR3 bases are TGTGCCAGCAGAAGGGACAGCTCTGGGGCCAACGTCCTGACTTTC.

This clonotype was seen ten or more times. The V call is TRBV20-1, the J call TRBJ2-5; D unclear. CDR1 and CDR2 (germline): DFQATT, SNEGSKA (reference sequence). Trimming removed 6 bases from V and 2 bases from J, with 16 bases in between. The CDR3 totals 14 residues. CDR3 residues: CSAGSLSNQETQYF. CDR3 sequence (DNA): TGCAGTGCCGGGTCCCTGTCTAATCAAGAGACCCAGTACTTC.

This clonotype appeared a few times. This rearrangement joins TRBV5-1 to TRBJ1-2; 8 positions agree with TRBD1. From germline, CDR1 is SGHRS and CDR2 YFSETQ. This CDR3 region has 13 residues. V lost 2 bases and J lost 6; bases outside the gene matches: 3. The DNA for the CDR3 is TGCGCCAGCAGCTTACAGGGGGAGGATGGCTACACCTTC. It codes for CASSLQGEDGYTF.

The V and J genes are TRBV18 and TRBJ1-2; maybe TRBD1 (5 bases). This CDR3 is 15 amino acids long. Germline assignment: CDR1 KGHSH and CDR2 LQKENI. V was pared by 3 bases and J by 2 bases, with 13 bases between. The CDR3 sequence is CASSPFDGQNYGYTF. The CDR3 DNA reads TGTGCCAGCTCACCTTTTGACGGACAAAACTATGGCTACACCTTC.

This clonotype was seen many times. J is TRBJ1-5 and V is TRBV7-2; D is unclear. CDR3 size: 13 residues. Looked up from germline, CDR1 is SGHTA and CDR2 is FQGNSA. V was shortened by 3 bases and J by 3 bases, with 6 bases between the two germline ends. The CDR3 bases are TGTGCCAGCAGCTTGGAAGCCAATCAGCCCCAGCATTTT. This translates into CASSLEANQPQHF.

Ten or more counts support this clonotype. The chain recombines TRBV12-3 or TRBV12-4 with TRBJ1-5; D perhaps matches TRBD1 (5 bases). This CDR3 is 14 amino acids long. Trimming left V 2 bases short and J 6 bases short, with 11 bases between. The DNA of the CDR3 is TGTGCCAGCAGTTTACAGGGTGTAGGTCAGCCCCAGCATTTT. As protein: CASSLQGVGQPQHF.

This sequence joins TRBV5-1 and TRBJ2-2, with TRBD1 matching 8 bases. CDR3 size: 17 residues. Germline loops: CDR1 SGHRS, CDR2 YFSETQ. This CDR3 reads CAAADEPDREVAGELFF. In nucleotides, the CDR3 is TGCGCAGCAGCTGATGAACCGGACAGGGAAGTCGCCGGGGAGCTGTTTTTT.

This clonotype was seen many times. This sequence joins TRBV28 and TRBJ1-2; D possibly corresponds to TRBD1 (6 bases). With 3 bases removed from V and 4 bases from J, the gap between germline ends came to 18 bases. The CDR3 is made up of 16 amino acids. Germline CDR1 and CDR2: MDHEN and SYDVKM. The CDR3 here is CASSFEGDVTTYGYTF. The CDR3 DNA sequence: TGTGCCAGCAGTTTCGAGGGGGACGTTACAACCTATGGCTACACCTTC.

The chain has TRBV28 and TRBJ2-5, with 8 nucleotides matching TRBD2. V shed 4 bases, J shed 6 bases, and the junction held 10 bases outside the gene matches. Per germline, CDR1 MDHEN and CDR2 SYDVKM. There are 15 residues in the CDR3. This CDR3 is CASSSEGLAKKTQYF. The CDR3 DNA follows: TGTGCCAGCAGTTCCGAAGGACTAGCTAAGAAGACCCAGTACTTC.

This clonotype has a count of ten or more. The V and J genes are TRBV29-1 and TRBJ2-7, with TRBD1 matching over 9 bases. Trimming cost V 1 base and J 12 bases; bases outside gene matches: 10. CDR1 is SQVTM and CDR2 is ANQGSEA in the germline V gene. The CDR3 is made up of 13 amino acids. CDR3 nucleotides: TGCAGCGTTGAAGGTGGGGACAGGGAGTCTCTGTACTTC. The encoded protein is CSVEGGDRESLYF.

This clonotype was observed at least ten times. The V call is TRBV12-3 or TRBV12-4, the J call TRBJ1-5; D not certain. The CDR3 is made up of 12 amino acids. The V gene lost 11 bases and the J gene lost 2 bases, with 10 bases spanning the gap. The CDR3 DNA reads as TGTGCCGGCAATTTCGGCAATCAGCCCCAGCATTTT. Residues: CAGNFGNQPQHF.

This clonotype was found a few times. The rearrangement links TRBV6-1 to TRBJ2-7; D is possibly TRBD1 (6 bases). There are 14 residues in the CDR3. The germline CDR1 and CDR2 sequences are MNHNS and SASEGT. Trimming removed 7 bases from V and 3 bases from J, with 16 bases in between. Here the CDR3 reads CASKSDRTLYEQYF. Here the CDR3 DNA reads TGTGCCAGCAAAAGCGACAGGACTCTCTACGAGCAGTACTTC.

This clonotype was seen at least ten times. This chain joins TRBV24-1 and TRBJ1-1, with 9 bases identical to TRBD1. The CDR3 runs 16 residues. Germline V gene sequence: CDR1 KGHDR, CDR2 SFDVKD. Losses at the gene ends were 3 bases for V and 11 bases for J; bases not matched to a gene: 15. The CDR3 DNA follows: TGTGCCACCAGTGATGAATACAGGGGGCTGGGATTTGGGGCTTTCTTT. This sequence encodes CATSDEYRGLGFGAFF.

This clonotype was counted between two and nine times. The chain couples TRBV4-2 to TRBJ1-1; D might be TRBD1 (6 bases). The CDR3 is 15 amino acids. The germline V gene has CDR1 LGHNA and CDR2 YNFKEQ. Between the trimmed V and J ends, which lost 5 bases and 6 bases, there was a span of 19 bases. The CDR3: CASSKEGGRSAEAFF. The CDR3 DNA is TGTGCCAGCAGCAAGGAGGGGGGTCGGAGCGCTGAAGCTTTCTTT.

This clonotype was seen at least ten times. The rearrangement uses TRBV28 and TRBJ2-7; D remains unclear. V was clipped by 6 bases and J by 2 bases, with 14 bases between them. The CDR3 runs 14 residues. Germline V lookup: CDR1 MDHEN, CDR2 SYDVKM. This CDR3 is CASSPGSPAYEQYF. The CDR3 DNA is TGTGCCAGCAGCCCCGGGTCCCCTGCCTACGAGCAGTACTTC.

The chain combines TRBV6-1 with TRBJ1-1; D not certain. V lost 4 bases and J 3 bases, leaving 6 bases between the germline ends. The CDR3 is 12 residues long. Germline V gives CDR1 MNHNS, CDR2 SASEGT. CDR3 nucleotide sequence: TGTGCCAGCAGTGTATATGACACTGAAGCTTTCTTT. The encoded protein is CASSVYDTEAFF.

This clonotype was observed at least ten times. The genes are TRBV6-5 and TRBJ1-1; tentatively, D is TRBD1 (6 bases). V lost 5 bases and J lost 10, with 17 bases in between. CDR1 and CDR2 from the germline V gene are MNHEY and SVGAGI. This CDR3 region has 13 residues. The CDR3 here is CASSPSTGSGAFF. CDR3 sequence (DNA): TGTGCCAGCAGTCCATCAACAGGGAGTGGAGCTTTCTTT.

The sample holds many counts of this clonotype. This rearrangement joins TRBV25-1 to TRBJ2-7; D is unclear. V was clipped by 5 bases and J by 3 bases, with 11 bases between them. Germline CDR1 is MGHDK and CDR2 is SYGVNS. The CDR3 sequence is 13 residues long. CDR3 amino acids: CASSRWSVYEQYF. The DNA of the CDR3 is TGTGCCAGCAGTAGATGGTCCGTCTACGAGCAGTACTTC.

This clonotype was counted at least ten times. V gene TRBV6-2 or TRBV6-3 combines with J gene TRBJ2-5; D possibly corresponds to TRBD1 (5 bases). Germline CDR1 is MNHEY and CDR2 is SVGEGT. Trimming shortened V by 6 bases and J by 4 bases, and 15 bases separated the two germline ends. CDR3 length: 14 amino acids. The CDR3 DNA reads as TGTGCCAGCAGCCCCAGGGCCAATGGAGAGACCCAGTACTTC. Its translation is CASSPRANGETQYF.

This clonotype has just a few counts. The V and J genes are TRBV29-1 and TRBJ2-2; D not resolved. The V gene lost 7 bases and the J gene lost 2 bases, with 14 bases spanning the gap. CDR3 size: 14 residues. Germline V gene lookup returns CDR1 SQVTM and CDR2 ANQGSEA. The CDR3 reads CSGQASLNTGELFF. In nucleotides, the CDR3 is TGCAGCGGGCAGGCGAGCCTTAACACCGGGGAGCTGTTTTTT.

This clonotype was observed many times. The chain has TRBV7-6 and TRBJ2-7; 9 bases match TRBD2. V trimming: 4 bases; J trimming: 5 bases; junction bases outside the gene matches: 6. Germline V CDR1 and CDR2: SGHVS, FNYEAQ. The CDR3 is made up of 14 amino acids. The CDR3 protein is CASSSGLAGHEQYF. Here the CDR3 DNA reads TGTGCCAGCAGCTCGGGACTAGCAGGCCACGAGCAGTACTTC. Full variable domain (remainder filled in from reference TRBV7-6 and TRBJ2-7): GAGVSQSPRYKVTKRGQDVALRCDPISGHVSLYWYRQALGQGPEFLTYFNYEAQQDKSGLPNDRFSAERPEGSISTLTIQRTEQRDSAMYRCASSSGLAGHEQYFGPGTRLTVT.